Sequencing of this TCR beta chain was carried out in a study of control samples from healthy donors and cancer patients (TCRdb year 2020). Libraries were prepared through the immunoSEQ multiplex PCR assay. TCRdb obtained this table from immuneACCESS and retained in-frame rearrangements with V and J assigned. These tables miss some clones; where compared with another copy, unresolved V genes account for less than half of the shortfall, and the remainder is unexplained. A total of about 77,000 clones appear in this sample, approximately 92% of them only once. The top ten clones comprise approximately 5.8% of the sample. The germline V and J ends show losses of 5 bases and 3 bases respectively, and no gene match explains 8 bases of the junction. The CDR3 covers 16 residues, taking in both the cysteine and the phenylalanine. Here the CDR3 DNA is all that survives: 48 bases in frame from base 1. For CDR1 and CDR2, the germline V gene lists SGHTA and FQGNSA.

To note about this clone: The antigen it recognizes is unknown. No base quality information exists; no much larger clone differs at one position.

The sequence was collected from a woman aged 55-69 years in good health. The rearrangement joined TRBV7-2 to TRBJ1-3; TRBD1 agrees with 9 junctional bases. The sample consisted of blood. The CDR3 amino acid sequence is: CASSPSWDRDGNTIYF. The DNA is TGTGCCAGCAGCCCATCGTGGGACAGGGATGGAAACACCATATATTTT.